There are a few counts of the clone carrying this T cell receptor (beta chain). Its antigen is undetermined. The record originates from a study of metastatic and nonmetastatic thyroid tumors. On the study more broadly: The study looked at repertoires side by side in blood and in tumor or nodule tissue from malignant and benign thyroid patients. Study-level results: A significant increase in TCR beta diversity was reportedly seen in malignant thyroid tumors relative to benign nodules, in blood and tumor.

Patients had received no treatment of any kind before thyroid surgery. Original data processing: Construction of a distant-metastasis classifier for papillary thyroid cancer relied on CDR3 differences across clinicopathological groups. TCRdb reprocessed the PCR reads via MiXCR. These V and J calls are TCRdb output, not the study's own analysis. The sample has tens of thousands of clones, around 33% seen once. The V and J ends lost 0 bases and 0 bases respectively, with 4 bases between them. The CDR3 has 14 amino acids. The sequencing sample was made of tumor tissue. The V and J genes are TRBV12-3 or TRBV12-4 and TRBJ2-3, with no clear D. This TCR derives from a female donor with papillary thyroid cancer or a benign thyroid nodule (not recorded which). Some clones in this sample may be carry-over from other donors' samples. The CDR3 coding sequence is TGTGCCAGCAGTTTAGCTCCGAGCACAGATACGCAGTATTTT. It encodes CASSLAPSTDTQYF.